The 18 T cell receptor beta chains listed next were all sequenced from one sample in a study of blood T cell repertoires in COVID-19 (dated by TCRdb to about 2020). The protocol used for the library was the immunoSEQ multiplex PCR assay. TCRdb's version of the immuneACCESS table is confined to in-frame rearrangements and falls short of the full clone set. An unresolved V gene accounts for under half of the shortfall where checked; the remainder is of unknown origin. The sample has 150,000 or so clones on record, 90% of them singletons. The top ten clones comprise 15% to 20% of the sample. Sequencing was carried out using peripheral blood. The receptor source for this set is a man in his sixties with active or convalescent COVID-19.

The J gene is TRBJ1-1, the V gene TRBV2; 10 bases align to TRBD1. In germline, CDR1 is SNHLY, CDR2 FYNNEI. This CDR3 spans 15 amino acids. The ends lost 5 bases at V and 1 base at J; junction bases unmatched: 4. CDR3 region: CASSRTGGRNTEAFF. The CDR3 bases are TGTGCCAGCAGTCGGACAGGGGGTAGGAACACTGAAGCTTTCTTT.

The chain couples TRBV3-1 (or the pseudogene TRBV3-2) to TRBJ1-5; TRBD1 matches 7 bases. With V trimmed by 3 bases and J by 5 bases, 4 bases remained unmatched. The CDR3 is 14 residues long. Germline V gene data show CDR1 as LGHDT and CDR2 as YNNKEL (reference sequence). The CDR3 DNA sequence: TGTGCCAGCAGCCAGGAGGGGGCTGATCAGCCCCAGCATTTT. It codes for CASSQEGADQPQHF.

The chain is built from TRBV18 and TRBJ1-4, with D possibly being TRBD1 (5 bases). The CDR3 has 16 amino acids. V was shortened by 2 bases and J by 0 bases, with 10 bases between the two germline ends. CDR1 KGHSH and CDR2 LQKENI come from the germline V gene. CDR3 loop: CASSPETVATNEKLFF. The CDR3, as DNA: TGTGCCAGCTCACCAGAGACAGTAGCAACTAATGAAAAACTGTTTTTT.

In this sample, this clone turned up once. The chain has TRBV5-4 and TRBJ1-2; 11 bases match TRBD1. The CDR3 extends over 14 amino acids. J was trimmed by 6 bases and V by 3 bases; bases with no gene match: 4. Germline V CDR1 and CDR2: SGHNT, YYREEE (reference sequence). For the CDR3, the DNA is TGTGCCAGCAGCTGGGGACAGGGGGACAATGGCTACACCTTC. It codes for CASSWGQGDNGYTF.

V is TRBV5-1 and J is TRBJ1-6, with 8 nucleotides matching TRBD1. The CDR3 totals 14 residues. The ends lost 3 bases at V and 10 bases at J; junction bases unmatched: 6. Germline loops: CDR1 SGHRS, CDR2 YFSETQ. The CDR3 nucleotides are TGCGCCAGCAGCTCGACAGGGGATGGCTCACCCCTCCACTTT. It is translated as CASSSTGDGSPLHF. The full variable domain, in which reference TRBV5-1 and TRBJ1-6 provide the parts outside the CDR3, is KAGVTQTPRYLIKTRGQQVTLSCSPISGHRSVSWYQQTPGQGLQFLFEYFSETQRNKGNFPGRFSGRQFSNSRSEMNVSTLELGDSALYLCASSSTGDGSPLHFGNGTRLTVT.

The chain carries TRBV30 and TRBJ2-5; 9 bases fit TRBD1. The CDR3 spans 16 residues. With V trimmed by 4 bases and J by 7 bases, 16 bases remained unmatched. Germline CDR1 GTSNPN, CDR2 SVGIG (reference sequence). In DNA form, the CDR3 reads TGTGCCTGGACCCAAACACAGGGGGCGTCTGGAGTGACCCAGTACTTC. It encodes CAWTQTQGASGVTQYF.

The CDR3 spells CASSLTSHNEQFF. DNA for the CDR3: TGCGCCAGCAGCTTGACTAGCCACAATGAGCAGTTCTTC. The chain combines TRBV5-1 with TRBJ2-1; tentative D call: TRBD2 (6 bases). The CDR3 covers 13 residues. V lost 1 base to trimming and J lost 5 bases, with 7 bases between them. CDR1 and CDR2 from the germline V gene are SGHRS and YFSETQ. Supplemented by reference TRBV5-1 and TRBJ2-1, the full variable domain reads KAGVTQTPRYLIKTRGQQVTLSCSPISGHRSVSWYQQTPGQGLQFLFEYFSETQRNKGNFPGRFSGRQFSNSRSEMNVSTLELGDSALYLCASSLTSHNEQFFGPGTRLTVL.

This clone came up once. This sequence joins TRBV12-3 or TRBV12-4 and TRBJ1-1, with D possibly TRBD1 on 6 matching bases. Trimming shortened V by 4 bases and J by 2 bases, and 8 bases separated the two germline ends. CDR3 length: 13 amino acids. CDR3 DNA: TGTGCCAGCAGTTACAGGGTTAACACTGAAGCTTTCTTT. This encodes CASSYRVNTEAFF.

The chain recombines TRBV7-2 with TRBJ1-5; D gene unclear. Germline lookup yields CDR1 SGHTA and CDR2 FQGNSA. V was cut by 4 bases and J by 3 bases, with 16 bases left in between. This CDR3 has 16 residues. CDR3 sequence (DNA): TGTGCCAGCAGCTCCCACGACGCAGGCAACAATCAGCCCCAGCATTTT. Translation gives CASSSHDAGNNQPQHF.

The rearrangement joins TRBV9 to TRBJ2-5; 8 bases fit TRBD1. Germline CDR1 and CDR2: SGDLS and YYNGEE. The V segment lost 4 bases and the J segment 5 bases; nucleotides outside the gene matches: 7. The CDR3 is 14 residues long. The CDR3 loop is CASSPRTGWETQYF. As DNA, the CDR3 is TGTGCCAGCAGCCCCCGGACAGGGTGGGAGACCCAGTACTTC.

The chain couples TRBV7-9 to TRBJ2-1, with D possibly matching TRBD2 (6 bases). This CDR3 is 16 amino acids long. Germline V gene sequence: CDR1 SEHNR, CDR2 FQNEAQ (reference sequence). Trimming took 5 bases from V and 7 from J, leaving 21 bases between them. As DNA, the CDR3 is TGTGCCAGCAGCCCGGTGAATAGCGGAGTTGGGAATGAGCAGTTCTTC. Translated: CASSPVNSGVGNEQFF.

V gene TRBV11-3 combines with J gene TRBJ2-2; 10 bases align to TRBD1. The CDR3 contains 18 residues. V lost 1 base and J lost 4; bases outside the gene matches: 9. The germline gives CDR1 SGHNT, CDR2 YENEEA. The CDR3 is CASSLGPTGTGATGELFF. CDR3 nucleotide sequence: TGTGCCAGCAGCTTAGGACCGACAGGGACAGGGGCCACCGGGGAGCTGTTTTTT.

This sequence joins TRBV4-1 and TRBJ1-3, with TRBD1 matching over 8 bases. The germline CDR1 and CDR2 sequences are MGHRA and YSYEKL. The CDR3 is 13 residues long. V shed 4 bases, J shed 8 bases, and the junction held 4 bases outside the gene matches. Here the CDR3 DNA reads TGCGCCAGCAGCCCAGGACAGGGTTACACCATATATTTT. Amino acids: CASSPGQGYTIYF.

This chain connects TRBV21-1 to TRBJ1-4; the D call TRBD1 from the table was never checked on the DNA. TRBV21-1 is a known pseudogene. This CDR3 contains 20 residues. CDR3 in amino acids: CASSKAKRRQGRSKDEKLFF. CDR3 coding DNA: TGTGCCAGCAGCAAAGCCAAAAGACGACAGGGACGATCGAAGGATGAAAAACTGTTTTTT.

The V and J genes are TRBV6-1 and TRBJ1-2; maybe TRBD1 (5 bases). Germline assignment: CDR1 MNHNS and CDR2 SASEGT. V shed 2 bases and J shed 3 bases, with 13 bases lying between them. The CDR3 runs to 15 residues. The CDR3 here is CASSELNRPDYGYTF. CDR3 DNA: TGTGCCAGCAGTGAATTGAACAGGCCTGACTATGGCTACACCTTC.

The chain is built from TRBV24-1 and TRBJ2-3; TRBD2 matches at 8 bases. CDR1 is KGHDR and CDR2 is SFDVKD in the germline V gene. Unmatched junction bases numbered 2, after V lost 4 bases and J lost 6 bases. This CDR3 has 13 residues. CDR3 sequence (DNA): TGTGCCACCAGTGAGAGCGGGAGTGATACGCAGTATTTT. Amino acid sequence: CATSESGSDTQYF.

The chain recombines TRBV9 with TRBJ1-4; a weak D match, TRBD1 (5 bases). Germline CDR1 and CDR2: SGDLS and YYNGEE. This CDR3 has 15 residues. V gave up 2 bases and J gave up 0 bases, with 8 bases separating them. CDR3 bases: TGTGCCAGCAGCGTGGGACTGTCAACTAATGAAAAACTGTTTTTT. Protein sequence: CASSVGLSTNEKLFF.

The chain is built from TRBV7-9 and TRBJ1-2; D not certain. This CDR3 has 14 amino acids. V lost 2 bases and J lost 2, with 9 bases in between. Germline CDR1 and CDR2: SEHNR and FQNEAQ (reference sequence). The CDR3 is CASSLNAANYGYTF. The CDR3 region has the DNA TGTGCCAGCAGCTTAAATGCAGCGAACTATGGCTACACCTTC. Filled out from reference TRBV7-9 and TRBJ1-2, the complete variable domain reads DTGVSQNPRHKITKRGQNVTFRCDPISEHNRLYWYRQTLGQGPEFLTYFQNEAQLEKSRLLSDRFSAERPKGSFSTLEIQRTEQGDSAMYLCASSLNAANYGYTFGSGTRLTVV.